This T cell receptor (beta chain) was found in a study of breast tumors, draining lymph nodes, adjacent tissues. Findings of the study overall: Tumor repertoires ranked between lymph nodes and nontumor tissue in diversity, with V and J gene preferences. Findings are consistent with lymph node origin and intratumoral expansion of most tumor T cells.

This clonotype turned up a few times. The antigen remains unidentified. CDR1 SGHRS and CDR2 YFSETQ come from the germline V gene. Unmatched junction bases numbered 9, after V lost 4 bases and J lost 5 bases. The CDR3 sequence is 17 residues long. TCRdb fed the multiplex PCR reads into MiXCR, producing one record per CDR3 protein. This table has about 100,000 distinct CDR3 sequences, over 20% appearing once. Samples came from axillary lymph nodes draining the breast cancer. This sequence was found in a female donor with breast cancer. Some clones in this sample may be carry-over from other donors' samples. Sequenced: axillary lymph node tissue. This chain uses TRBV5-1 with TRBJ2-2; 12 nucleotides agree with TRBD2. The CDR3 protein is CASSTSSGGARTGELFF. CDR3 bases: TGCGCCAGCAGCACCTCTAGCGGGGGGGCCAGGACCGGGGAGCTGTTTTTT. Variable domain in full (rest from reference TRBV5-1 and TRBJ2-2): KAGVTQTPRYLIKTRGQQVTLSCSPISGHRSVSWYQQTPGQGLQFLFEYFSETQRNKGNFPGRFSGRQFSNSRSEMNVSTLELGDSALYLCASSTSSGGARTGELFFGEGSRLTVL.